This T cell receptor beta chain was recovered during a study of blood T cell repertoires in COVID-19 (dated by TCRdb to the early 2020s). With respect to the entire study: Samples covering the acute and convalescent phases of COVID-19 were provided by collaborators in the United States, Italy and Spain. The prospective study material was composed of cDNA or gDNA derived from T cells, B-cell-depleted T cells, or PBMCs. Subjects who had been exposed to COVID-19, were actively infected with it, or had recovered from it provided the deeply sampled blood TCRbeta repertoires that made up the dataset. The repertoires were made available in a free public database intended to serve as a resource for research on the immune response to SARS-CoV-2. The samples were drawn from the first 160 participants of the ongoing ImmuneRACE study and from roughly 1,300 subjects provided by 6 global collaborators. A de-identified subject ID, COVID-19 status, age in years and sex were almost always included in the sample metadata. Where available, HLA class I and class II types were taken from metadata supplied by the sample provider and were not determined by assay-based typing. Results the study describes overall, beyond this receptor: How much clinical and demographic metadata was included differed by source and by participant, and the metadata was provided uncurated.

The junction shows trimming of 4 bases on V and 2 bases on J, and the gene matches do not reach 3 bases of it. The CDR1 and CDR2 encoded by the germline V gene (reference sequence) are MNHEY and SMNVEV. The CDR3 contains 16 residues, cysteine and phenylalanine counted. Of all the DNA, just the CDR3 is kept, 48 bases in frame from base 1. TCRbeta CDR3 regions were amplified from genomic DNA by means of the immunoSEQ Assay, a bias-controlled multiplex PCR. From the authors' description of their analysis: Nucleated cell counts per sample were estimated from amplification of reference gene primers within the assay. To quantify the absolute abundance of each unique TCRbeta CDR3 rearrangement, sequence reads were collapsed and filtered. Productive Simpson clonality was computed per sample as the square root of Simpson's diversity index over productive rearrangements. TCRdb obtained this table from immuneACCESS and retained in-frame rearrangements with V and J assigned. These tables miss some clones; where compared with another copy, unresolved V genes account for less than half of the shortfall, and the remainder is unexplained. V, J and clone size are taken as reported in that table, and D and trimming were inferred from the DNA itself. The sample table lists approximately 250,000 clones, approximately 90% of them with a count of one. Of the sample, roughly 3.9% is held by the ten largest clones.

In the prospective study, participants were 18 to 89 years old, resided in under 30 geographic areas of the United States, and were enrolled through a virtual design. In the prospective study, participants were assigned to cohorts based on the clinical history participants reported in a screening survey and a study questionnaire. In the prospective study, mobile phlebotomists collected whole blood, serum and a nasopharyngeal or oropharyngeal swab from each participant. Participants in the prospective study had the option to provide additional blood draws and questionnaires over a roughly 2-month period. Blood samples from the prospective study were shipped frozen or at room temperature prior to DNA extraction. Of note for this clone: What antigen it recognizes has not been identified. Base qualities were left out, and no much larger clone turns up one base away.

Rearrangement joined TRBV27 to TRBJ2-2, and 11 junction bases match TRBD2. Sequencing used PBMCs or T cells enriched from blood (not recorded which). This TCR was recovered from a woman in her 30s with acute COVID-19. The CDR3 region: CASSSTSGINTGELFF. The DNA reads TGTGCCAGCAGTTCGACTAGCGGGATAAACACCGGGGAGCTGTTTTTT.